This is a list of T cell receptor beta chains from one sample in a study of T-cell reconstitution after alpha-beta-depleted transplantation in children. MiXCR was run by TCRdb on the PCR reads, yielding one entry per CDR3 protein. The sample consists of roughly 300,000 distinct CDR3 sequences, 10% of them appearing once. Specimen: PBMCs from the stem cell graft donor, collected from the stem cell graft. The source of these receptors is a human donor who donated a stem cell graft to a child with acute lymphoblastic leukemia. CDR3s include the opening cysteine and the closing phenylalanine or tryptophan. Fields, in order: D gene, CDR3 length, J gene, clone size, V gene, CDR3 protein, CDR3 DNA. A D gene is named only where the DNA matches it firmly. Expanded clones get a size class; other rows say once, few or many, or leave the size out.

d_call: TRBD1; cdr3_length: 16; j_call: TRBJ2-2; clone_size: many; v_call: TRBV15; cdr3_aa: CATSNPGQGNTGELFF; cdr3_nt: TGTGCCACCAGCAATCCGGGACAGGGGAACACCGGGGAGCTGTTTTTT
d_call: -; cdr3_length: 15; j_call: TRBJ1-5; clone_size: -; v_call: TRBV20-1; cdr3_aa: CSATALKNSNQPQHF; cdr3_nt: TGCAGTGCTACGGCATTAAAGAATAGCAATCAGCCCCAGCATTTT
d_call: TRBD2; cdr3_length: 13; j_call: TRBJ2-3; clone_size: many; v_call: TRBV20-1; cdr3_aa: CSAVSGITDTQYF; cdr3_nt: TGCAGTGCTGTTAGCGGGATTACAGATACGCAGTATTTT
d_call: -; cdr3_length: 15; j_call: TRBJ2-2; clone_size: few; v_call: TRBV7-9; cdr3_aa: CASSLPPPNTGELFF; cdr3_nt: TGTGCCAGCAGCTTACCACCCCCGAACACCGGGGAGCTGTTTTTT
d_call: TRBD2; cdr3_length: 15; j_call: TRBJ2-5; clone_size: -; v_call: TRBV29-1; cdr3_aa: CSVDGTSGHQETQYF; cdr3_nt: TGCAGCGTTGATGGCACTAGCGGGCATCAAGAGACCCAGTACTTC
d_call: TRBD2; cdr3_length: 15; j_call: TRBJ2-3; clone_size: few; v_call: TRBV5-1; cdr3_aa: CASEISGRAGDTQYF; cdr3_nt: TGCGCCAGCGAAATTAGCGGGAGGGCCGGGGATACGCAGTATTTT
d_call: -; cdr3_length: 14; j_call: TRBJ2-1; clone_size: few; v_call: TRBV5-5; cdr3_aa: CASSLALRDNEQFF; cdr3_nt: TGTGCCAGCAGCTTGGCGCTCCGGGACAATGAGCAGTTCTTC
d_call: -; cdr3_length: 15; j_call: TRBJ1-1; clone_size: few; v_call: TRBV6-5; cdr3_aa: CASSYSGGKNTEAFF; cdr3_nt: TGTGCCAGCAGTTACTCGGGAGGCAAGAACACTGAAGCTTTCTTT
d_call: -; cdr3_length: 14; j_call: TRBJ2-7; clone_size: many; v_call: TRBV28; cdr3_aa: CAAKPGSSLTKQYF; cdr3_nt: TGTGCCGCGAAACCCGGGAGTTCCCTTACCAAGCAGTACTTC
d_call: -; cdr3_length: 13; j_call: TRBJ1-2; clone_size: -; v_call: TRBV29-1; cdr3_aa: CSGQRASNYGYTF; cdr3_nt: TGCAGCGGCCAGAGGGCATCTAACTATGGCTACACCTTC
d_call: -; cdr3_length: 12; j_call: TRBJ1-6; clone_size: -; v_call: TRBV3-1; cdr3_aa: CASTTGNSPLHF; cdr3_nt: TGTGCCAGCACCACAGGAAATTCACCCCTCCACTTT
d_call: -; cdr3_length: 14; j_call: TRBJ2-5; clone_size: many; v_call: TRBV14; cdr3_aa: CASSQGARSETQYF; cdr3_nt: TGTGCCAGCAGCCAAGGTGCTAGAAGCGAGACCCAGTACTTC
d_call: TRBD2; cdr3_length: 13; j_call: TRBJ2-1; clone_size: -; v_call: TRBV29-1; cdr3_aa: CSATREGWDEQFF; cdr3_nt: TGCAGCGCCACGCGGGAGGGCTGGGATGAGCAGTTCTTC
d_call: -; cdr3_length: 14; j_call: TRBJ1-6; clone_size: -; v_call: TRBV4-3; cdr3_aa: CASSPDGDNSPLHF; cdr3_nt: TGCGCCAGCAGCCCGGATGGGGATAATTCACCCCTCCACTTT
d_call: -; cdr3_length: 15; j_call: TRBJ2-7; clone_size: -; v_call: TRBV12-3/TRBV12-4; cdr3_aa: CASSLVASVYYEQYF; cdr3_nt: TGTGCCAGCAGTTTAGTTGCTAGCGTGTACTACGAGCAGTACTTC
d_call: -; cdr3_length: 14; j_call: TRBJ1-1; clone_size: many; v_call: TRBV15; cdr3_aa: CATSRDHRDTEAFF; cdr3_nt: TGTGCCACCAGCAGAGATCATAGGGACACTGAAGCTTTCTTT
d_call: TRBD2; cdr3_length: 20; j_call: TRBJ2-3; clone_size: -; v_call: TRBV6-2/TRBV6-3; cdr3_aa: CASSSVPPSGRGSSTDTQYF; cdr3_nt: TGTGCCAGCAGTTCAGTTCCACCTAGCGGGAGGGGCTCTAGCACAGATACGCAGTATTTT
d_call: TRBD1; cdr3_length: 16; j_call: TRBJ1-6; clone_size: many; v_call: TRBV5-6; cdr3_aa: CASSLARDRGNSPLHF; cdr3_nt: TGTGCCAGCAGCTTGGCCCGGGACAGGGGAAATTCACCCCTCCACTTT
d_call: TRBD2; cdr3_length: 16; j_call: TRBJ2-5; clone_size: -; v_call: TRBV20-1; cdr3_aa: CSATVWTSGRRETQYF; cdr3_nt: TGCAGTGCTACAGTTTGGACTAGCGGCCGGCGAGAGACCCAGTACTTC
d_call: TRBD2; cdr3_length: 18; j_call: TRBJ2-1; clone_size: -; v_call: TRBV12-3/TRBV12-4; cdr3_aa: CASSPGLAGVRYYNEQFF; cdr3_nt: TGTGCCAGCAGTCCCGGACTAGCGGGAGTGCGGTACTACAATGAGCAGTTCTTC
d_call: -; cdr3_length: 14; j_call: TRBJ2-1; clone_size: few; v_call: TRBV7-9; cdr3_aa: CASGFESGYNEQFF; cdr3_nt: TGTGCCAGCGGCTTTGAGAGCGGGTACAATGAGCAGTTCTTC
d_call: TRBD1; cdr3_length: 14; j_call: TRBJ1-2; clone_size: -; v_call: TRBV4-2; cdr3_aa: CASSQGRRTGGYTF; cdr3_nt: TGTGCCAGCAGCCAAGGTCGCCGGACAGGCGGCTACACCTTC
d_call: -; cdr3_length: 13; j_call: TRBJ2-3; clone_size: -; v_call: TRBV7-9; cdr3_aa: CASSFTDTDTQYF; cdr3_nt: TGTGCCAGCAGCTTCACAGACACAGATACGCAGTATTTT
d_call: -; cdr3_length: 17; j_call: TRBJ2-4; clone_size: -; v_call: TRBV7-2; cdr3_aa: CASSLGEFRDTKNIQYF; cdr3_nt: TGTGCCAGCAGCTTAGGGGAGTTCCGGGACACCAAAAACATTCAGTACTTC
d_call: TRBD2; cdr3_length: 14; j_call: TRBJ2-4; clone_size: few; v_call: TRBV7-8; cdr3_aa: CASSPGLAGKQQYF; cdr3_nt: TGTGCCAGCAGCCCGGGACTAGCGGGAAAGCAACAGTACTTC
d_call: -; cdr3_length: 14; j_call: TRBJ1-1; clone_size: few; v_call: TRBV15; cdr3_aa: CATSRDPRAGEAFF; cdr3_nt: TGTGCCACCAGCAGAGATCCCCGCGCAGGGGAAGCTTTCTTT
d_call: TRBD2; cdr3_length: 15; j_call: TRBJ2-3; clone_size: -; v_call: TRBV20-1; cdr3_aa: CSAKLAGGGPDTQYF; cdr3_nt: TGCAGTGCTAAGTTAGCGGGAGGTGGGCCAGATACGCAGTATTTT
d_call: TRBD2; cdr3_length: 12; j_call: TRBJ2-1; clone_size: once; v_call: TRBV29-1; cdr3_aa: CSSGTTYNEQFF; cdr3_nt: TGCAGCTCCGGGACTACCTACAATGAGCAGTTCTTC
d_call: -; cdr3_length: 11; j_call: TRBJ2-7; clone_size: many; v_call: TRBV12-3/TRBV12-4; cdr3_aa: CASSFATEQYF; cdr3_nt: TGTGCCAGCAGTTTTGCGACCGAGCAGTACTTC
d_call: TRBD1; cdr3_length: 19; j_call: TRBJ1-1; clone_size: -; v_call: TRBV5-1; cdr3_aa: CASSLEGRGRVEFITEAFF; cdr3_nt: TGCGCCAGCAGCTTGGAGGGCAGGGGGCGTGTGGAATTTATTACTGAAGCTTTCTTT
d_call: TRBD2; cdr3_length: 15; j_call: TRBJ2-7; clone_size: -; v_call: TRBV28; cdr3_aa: CASSTWTSRSYEQYF; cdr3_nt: TGTGCCAGCAGTACGTGGACTAGCCGATCCTACGAGCAGTACTTC
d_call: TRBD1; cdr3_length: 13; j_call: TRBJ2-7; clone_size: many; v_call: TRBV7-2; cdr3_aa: CASSFSRGYEQYF; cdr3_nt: TGTGCCAGCAGCTTCAGCAGGGGGTACGAGCAGTACTTC
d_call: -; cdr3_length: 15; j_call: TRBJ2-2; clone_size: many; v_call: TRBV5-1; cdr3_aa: CASSPQGMNTGELFF; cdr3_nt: TGCGCCAGCAGCCCCCAGGGGATGAACACCGGGGAGCTGTTTTTT
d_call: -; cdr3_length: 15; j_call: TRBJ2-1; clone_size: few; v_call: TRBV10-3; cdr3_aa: CAISEPGEAYNEQFF; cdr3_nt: TGTGCCATCAGTGAGCCGGGAGAGGCCTACAATGAGCAGTTCTTC
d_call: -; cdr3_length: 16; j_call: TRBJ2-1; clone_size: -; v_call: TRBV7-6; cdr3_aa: CASSLLIRPGGHEQFF; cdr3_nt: TGTGCCAGCAGCTTACTGATACGGCCTGGGGGCCATGAGCAGTTCTTC
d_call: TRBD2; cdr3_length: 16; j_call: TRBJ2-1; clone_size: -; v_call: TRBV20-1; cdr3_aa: CSVPARAGGPHNEQFF; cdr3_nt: TGCAGTGTGCCCGCTAGGGCGGGAGGGCCCCACAATGAGCAGTTCTTC
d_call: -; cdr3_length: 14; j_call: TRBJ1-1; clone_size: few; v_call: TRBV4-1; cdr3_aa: CASSQDPDGGKAFF; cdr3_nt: TGCGCCAGCAGCCAAGATCCAGACGGCGGGAAAGCTTTCTTT
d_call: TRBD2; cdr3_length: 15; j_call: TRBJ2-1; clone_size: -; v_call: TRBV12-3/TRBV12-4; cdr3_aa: CASITLAGGSNEQFF; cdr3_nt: TGTGCCAGCATTACCCTAGCGGGAGGCTCAAATGAGCAGTTCTTC
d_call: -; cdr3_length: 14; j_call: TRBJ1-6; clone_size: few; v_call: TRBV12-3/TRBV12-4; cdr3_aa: CASSLAGRGSPLHF; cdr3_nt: TGTGCCAGCAGTTTAGCAGGCAGGGGTTCACCCCTCCACTTT
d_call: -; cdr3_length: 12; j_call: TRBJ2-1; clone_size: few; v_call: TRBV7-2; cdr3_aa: CASSYLAAEQFF; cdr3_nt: TGTGCCAGCAGCTACTTGGCGGCTGAGCAGTTCTTC
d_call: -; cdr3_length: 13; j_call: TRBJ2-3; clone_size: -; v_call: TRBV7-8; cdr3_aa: CASSRIEGDTQYF; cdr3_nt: TGTGCCAGCAGCCGTATTGAGGGAGATACGCAGTATTTT
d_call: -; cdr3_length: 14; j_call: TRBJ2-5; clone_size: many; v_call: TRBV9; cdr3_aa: CASSLGRAQETQYF; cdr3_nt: TGTGCCAGCAGCCTCGGACGGGCCCAAGAGACCCAGTACTTC
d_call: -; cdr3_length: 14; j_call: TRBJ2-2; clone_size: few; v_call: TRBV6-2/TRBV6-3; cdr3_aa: CASSTERDTGELFF; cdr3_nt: TGTGCCAGCAGTACCGAGCGGGACACCGGGGAGCTGTTTTTT
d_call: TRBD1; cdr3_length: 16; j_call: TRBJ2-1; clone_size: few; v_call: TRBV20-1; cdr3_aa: CSARGYPQGLFHEQFF; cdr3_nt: TGCAGTGCTAGAGGATACCCACAGGGGCTCTTCCATGAGCAGTTCTTC
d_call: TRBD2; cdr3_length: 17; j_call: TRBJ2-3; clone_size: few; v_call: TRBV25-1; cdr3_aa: CASSEGLAGVRTDTQYF; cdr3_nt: TGTGCCAGCAGTGAAGGGCTAGCGGGAGTTCGCACAGATACGCAGTATTTT
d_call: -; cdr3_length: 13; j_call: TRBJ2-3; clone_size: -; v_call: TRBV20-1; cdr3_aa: CSARYGGADTQYF; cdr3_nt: TGCAGTGCTAGGTACGGGGGTGCAGATACGCAGTATTTT
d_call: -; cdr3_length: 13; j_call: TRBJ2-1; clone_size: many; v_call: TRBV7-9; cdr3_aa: CASSLASSDEQFF; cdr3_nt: TGTGCCAGCAGCTTAGCTTCTAGCGATGAGCAGTTCTTC
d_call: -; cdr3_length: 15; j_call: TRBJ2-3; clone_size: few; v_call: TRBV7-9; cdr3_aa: CASSTKGLRTDTQYF; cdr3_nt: TGTGCCAGCAGCACCAAGGGGTTGCGCACAGATACGCAGTATTTT
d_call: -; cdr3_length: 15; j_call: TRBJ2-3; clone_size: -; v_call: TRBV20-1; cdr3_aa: CSARAAQLWGYTQYF; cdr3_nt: TGCAGTGCTAGAGCAGCCCAGCTTTGGGGCTATACGCAGTATTTT
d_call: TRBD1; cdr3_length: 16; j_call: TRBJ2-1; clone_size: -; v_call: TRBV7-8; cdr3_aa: CASSSGTGYQINEQFF; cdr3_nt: TGTGCCAGCAGCTCCGGGACAGGGTATCAGATCAATGAGCAGTTCTTC
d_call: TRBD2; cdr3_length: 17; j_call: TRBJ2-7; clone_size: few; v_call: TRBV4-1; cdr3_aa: CASSHSPSGSFDYEQYF; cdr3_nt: TGCGCCAGCAGCCATTCTCCTAGCGGGTCTTTTGACTACGAGCAGTACTTC
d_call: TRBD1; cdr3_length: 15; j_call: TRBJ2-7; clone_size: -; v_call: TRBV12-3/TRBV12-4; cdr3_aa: CASSPTGTGAYEQYF; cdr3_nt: TGTGCCAGCAGTCCGACCGGGACAGGGGCCTACGAGCAGTACTTC
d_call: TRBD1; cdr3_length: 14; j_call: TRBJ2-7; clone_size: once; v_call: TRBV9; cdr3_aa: CATSPGQGNYEQYF; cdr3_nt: TGTGCCACCAGCCCGGGACAGGGGAATTACGAGCAGTACTTC